A single sample is the source of the 29 T cell receptor beta chains below, sequenced in a study of blood T cell repertoires in COVID-19. Sequencing was performed with immunoSEQ multiplex PCR; in TCRdb, only in-frame clones are kept and a portion is missing. This sample has some 370,000 clones, with around 89% found just once. The specimen sequenced was peripheral blood. The receptor set was obtained from a man aged 35-49 years with acute or convalescent COVID-19.

The chain combines TRBV9 with TRBJ2-7, with 9 bases identical to TRBD2. With V trimmed by 3 bases and J by 0 bases, 7 bases remained unmatched. The CDR3 spans 16 residues. From germline, CDR1 is SGDLS and CDR2 YYNGEE. This CDR3 is CASSGGLAGYSYEQYF. For the CDR3, the DNA is TGTGCCAGCAGCGGTGGTCTAGCGGGGTACTCCTACGAGCAGTACTTC.

The CDR3: CASSFSFPGPNQPQHF. In DNA form, the CDR3 reads TGTGCCAGCAGTTTTAGTTTTCCAGGCCCCAATCAGCCCCAGCATTTT. The chain has TRBV28 and TRBJ1-5; D call uncertain. Germline-derived CDR1 and CDR2 are MDHEN and SYDVKM. The V end lost 3 bases, the J end lost 3 bases, and 15 bases lay between the germline ends. The CDR3 is made up of 16 amino acids.

V and J are TRBV28 and TRBJ2-5; D not resolved. Germline CDR1 and CDR2: MDHEN and SYDVKM. Trimming cost V 10 bases and J 5 bases, with 14 bases left between them. This CDR3 is built from 12 residues. The CDR3 region has the DNA TGTGCCACTGATATAGCCGGGGAGACCCAGTACTTC. Translation gives CATDIAGETQYF.

This chain uses TRBV19 with TRBJ1-1, with D perhaps TRBD1 (6 bases). This CDR3 is built from 12 residues. Germline lookup yields CDR1 LNHDA and CDR2 SQIVND (reference sequence). V was trimmed by 4 bases and J by 5 bases, leaving 8 bases between them. As DNA, the CDR3 is TGTGCCAGTAGTAGAACAGGGACTGAAGCTTTCTTT. The encoded protein is CASSRTGTEAFF.

The chain carries TRBV11-2 and TRBJ2-1; 13 nucleotides match TRBD2. CDR3 size: 15 residues. Per the germline V gene, CDR1 is SGHAT and CDR2 is FQNNGV. V dropped 1 base and J dropped 7; count of bases not matched to a gene: 1. This CDR3 reads CASSLGGLAGNEQFF. In DNA form, the CDR3 reads TGTGCCAGCAGCTTAGGGGGACTAGCGGGGAATGAGCAGTTCTTC.

The J gene is TRBJ2-5, the V gene TRBV19; no clear D. V lost 8 bases and J lost 2, with 15 bases in between. The CDR3 spans 14 residues. Germline V gene data show CDR1 as LNHDA and CDR2 as SQIVND (reference sequence). CDR3 sequence: CASADHGRQETQYF. The CDR3 DNA reads TGTGCCAGTGCCGATCATGGCAGGCAAGAGACCCAGTACTTC.

The chain combines TRBV2 with TRBJ1-5, with a weak D call TRBD1 (6 bases). Trimming removed 4 bases at V and 2 bases at J, with 12 bases between. The CDR3 covers 15 residues. Germline CDR1 SNHLY, CDR2 FYNNEI. The CDR3 reads CASSGGGNRNQPQHF. CDR3 nucleotides: TGTGCCAGCAGTGGAGGGGGAAACCGCAATCAGCCCCAGCATTTT.

The chain employs TRBV6-6 and TRBJ1-4, with D maybe TRBD1 (5 bases). In germline, CDR1 is MNHNY, CDR2 SVGAGI (reference sequence). There are 13 residues in the CDR3. With 7 bases removed from V and 8 bases from J, the gap between germline ends came to 14 bases. The CDR3 DNA is TGTGCCAGCACCTCAGGGTTGGCAGAAAAACTGTTTTTT. Translation gives CASTSGLAEKLFF.

This sequence joins TRBV7-9 and TRBJ1-2, with D possibly matching TRBD1 (6 bases). CDR3 length: 13 amino acids. Germline V gene sequence: CDR1 SEHNR, CDR2 FQNEAQ (reference sequence). The V gene lost 4 bases and the J gene lost 2 bases, with 8 bases spanning the gap. CDR3 loop: CASSWDTNYGYTF. The CDR3 DNA reads as TGTGCCAGCAGCTGGGACACGAACTATGGCTACACCTTC.

This chain connects TRBV14 to TRBJ1-2; D remains unclear. The CDR3 length is 13 residues. V was trimmed by 4 bases and J by 4 bases, leaving 10 bases between them. Germline V lookup: CDR1 SGHDN, CDR2 FVKESK. The CDR3 loop reads CASSRVSSYGYTF. The CDR3 DNA reads as TGTGCCAGCAGCCGTGTGAGTAGCTATGGCTACACCTTC.

The chain employs TRBV29-1 and TRBJ1-2; 10 bases map to TRBD1. This CDR3 is built from 16 residues. Germline-derived CDR1 and CDR2 are SQVTM and ANQGSEA. The ends lost 6 bases at V and 5 bases at J; junction bases unmatched: 15. This CDR3 is CSVAGTGVSLGYGYTF. CDR3 nucleotides: TGCAGCGTAGCCGGGACAGGGGTCTCACTAGGTTATGGCTACACCTTC.

The V gene is TRBV7-9, the J gene TRBJ1-2; D is unclear. Germline assignment: CDR1 SEHNR and CDR2 FQNEAQ (reference sequence). V dropped 1 base and J dropped 14 bases, with 11 bases sitting between them. The CDR3 length is 11 residues. The CDR3 spells CASSLGGTITF. The CDR3 DNA reads as TGTGCCAGCAGCTTAGGTGGCACGATAACCTTC.

The rearrangement links TRBV5-1 to TRBJ2-2; TRBD1 aligns across 11 bases. Germline V gives CDR1 SGHRS, CDR2 YFSETQ. Germline trimming cut 3 bases from V and 0 bases from J; bases unmatched to any gene: 1. The CDR3 has 16 residues. CDR3 in amino acids: CASSSGQGANTGELFF. Here the CDR3 DNA reads TGCGCCAGCAGCTCGGGACAGGGGGCGAACACCGGGGAGCTGTTTTTT. Looking up the rest from reference TRBV5-1 and TRBJ2-2 gives the full variable domain: KAGVTQTPRYLIKTRGQQVTLSCSPISGHRSVSWYQQTPGQGLQFLFEYFSETQRNKGNFPGRFSGRQFSNSRSEMNVSTLELGDSALYLCASSSGQGANTGELFFGEGSRLTVL.

J is TRBJ2-6 and V is TRBV27; TRBD2 might be the D (7 bases). Germline assignment: CDR1 MNHEY and CDR2 SMNVEV (reference sequence). This CDR3 spans 18 amino acids. The V gene lost 3 bases and the J gene lost 2 bases, with 17 bases spanning the gap. The CDR3, as DNA: TGTGCCAGCAGTTTGCTCTTGTCCGGGGGGCCTGGGGCCAACGTCCTGACTTTC. It is translated as CASSLLLSGGPGANVLTF.

This clone was recorded only once. This sequence joins TRBV28 and TRBJ1-4; the match to TRBD1 covers 9 bases. Germline assignment: CDR1 MDHEN and CDR2 SYDVKM. The CDR3 extends over 16 amino acids. V was pared by 3 bases and J by 8 bases, with 10 bases of the junction left unmatched. The CDR3: CASSFPPGQGPEKLFF. CDR3 sequence (DNA): TGTGCCAGCAGTTTCCCCCCGGGACAGGGACCCGAAAAACTGTTTTTT.

With regard to this clone: A junction end diverges from the germline sequence, so it may reflect a read error. The chain has TRBV5-6 and TRBJ1-2, with unresolved D. CDR3 length: 11 residues. From germline, CDR1 is SGHDT and CDR2 YYEEEE. The CDR3 loop is CASSLTAHFDF. Written as DNA, the CDR3 is TGTGCCAGCAGCTTAACAGCTCATTTCGACTTC.

This clone was recorded only once. This rearrangement joins TRBV2 to TRBJ2-1, with 8 bases aligning to TRBD2. Germline-derived CDR1 and CDR2 are SNHLY and FYNNEI. J lost 1 base, V lost 6 bases, and 5 bases had no gene match. The CDR3 is 15 residues long. The CDR3 sequence is CASRETSGSYNEQFF. CDR3 nucleotide sequence: TGTGCCAGCAGGGAAACTAGCGGATCCTACAATGAGCAGTTCTTC.

This chain uses TRBV19 with TRBJ2-7; D not certain. V was cut by 3 bases and J by 2 bases, with 11 bases left in between. CDR3 length: 14 residues. CDR1 and CDR2 from the germline V gene are LNHDA and SQIVND (reference sequence). In nucleotides, the CDR3 is TGTGCCAGTAGTATTTCTGACACCACCTACGAGCAGTACTTC. It encodes CASSISDTTYEQYF.

Only a few counts were recorded for this clone. The V call is TRBV9, the J call TRBJ1-1, with D unresolved. Germline CDR1 is SGDLS and CDR2 is YYNGEE. The CDR3 runs 13 residues. The ends were cut back, 4 bases at V and 1 base at J, with 8 bases in the middle. The DNA of the CDR3 is TGTGCCAGCAGCTATAACAGGAACACTGAAGCTTTCTTT. Protein: CASSYNRNTEAFF. The variable domain in full, completed from reference TRBV9 and TRBJ1-1, reads DSGVTQTPKHLITATGQRVTLRCSPRSGDLSVYWYQQSLDQGLQFLIQYYNGEERAKGNILERFSAQQFPDLHSELNLSSLELGDSALYFCASSYNRNTEAFFGQGTRLTVV.

CDR3 loop: CASSFGQDSYEQYF. For the CDR3, the DNA is TGTGCCAGCAGCTTTGGACAGGATAGCTACGAGCAGTACTTC. The V call is TRBV7-8, the J call TRBJ2-7; 7 bases match TRBD1. V gave up 3 bases and J gave up 3 bases; unmatched junction bases: 5. CDR3 length: 14 residues. Germline V gene lookup returns CDR1 SGHVS and CDR2 FQNEAQ. Together with reference TRBV7-8 and TRBJ2-7, the CDR3 gives the full variable domain: GAGVSQSPRYKVAKRGQDVALRCDPISGHVSLFWYQQALGQGPEFLTYFQNEAQLDKSGLPSDRFFAERPEGSVSTLKIQRTQQEDSAVYLCASSFGQDSYEQYFGPGTRLTVT.

The chain carries TRBV23-1 and TRBJ1-5; the D is unclear. TRBV23-1 is sorted into the ORF group, with uncertain function. This CDR3 contains 15 residues. V shed 1 base and J shed 4 bases, with 11 bases lying between them. DNA for the CDR3: TGCGCCAGCAGTCAATACATTCAGAGGAATCAGCCCCAGCATTTT. It encodes CASSQYIQRNQPQHF.

The J gene is TRBJ1-2, the V gene TRBV28, with 10 bases fitting TRBD1. The ends lost 6 bases at V and 7 bases at J; junction bases unmatched: 2. This CDR3 comprises 12 residues. The germline gives CDR1 MDHEN, CDR2 SYDVKM. The DNA for the CDR3 is TGTGCCAGCAGAGGGACAGGGGTTGGCTACACCTTC. Its translation is CASRGTGVGYTF.

The chain carries TRBV24-1 and TRBJ2-7; 8 bases are shared with TRBD1. CDR3 size: 15 residues. CDR1 is KGHDR and CDR2 is SFDVKD in the germline V gene. V was clipped by 3 bases and J by 5 bases; unmatched bases: 8. Written as DNA, the CDR3 is TGTGCCACCAGTGATACCGGGACAGGTGGCAACGAGCAGTACTTC. It yields the protein CATSDTGTGGNEQYF.

The chain links TRBV28 to TRBJ2-7; the D gene is possibly TRBD1 (6 bases). CDR3 size: 16 residues. The V gene lost 5 bases and the J gene lost 0 bases, with 17 bases spanning the gap. Germline CDR1 and CDR2: MDHEN and SYDVKM. This CDR3 is CASSRSTYRDSYEQYF. The CDR3 bases are TGTGCCAGCAGTCGATCTACTTACAGGGACTCCTACGAGCAGTACTTC.

The genes are TRBV30 and TRBJ2-1; 14 bases match TRBD2. The length of the CDR3 is 18 residues. Germline V lookup: CDR1 GTSNPN, CDR2 SVGIG (reference sequence). Trimming at V came to 3 bases and at J to 6 bases, leaving 13 bases not matched to a gene. DNA for the CDR3: TGTGCCTGGAGCATGTTGACTAGCGGGGGGGCCTTCTCCAATGAGCAGTTCTTC. Its protein product is CAWSMLTSGGAFSNEQFF.

In DNA, the CDR3 is TGTGCCAGCAGTCGGACAGGCACCTCATACGAGCAGTACTTC. Translating gives CASSRTGTSYEQYF. This chain uses TRBV6-2 or TRBV6-3 with TRBJ2-7, with 7 bases matching TRBD1. Germline values: CDR1 MNHEY, CDR2 SVGEGT. Trimming cost V 5 bases and J 4 bases; bases outside gene matches: 8. The CDR3 totals 14 residues.

The rearrangement joins TRBV9 to TRBJ2-1; 8 bases fit TRBD2. The CDR3 is 14 amino acids. V lost 0 bases to trimming and J lost 8 bases; unmatched junction nucleotides: 4. Germline lookup yields CDR1 SGDLS and CDR2 YYNGEE. In DNA form, the CDR3 reads TGTGCCAGCAGCGTAGGGACTAGCAGGGATGAGCAGTTCTTC. Translating gives CASSVGTSRDEQFF.

The V call is TRBV30, the J call TRBJ1-2; TRBD1 might be the D (5 bases). Germline CDR1 GTSNPN, CDR2 SVGIG (reference sequence). Trimming took 2 bases from V and 2 from J, leaving 9 bases between them. This CDR3 comprises 13 residues. This CDR3 reads CAWSRGSNYGYTF. The DNA of the CDR3 is TGTGCCTGGAGTAGGGGATCAAACTATGGCTACACCTTC.

This clone was seen a handful of times. This chain connects TRBV30 to TRBJ1-6; TRBD1 is a possible D gene (5 bases). Germline V gene data show CDR1 as GTSNPN and CDR2 as SVGIG (reference sequence). Deletions cut 3 bases from V and 9 bases from J, with 15 bases between. The CDR3 has 14 residues. CDR3 sequence: CAWSRVNQGSPLHF. In nucleotides, the CDR3 is TGTGCCTGGAGCAGGGTCAATCAGGGTTCACCCCTCCACTTT.